This T cell receptor beta chain was identified during a study of blood T cell repertoires in COVID-19. Study overall: Researchers got acute and convalescent COVID-19 samples from the United States, Italy and Spain. The cDNA or gDNA used as material had been derived from T cells, B-cell-depleted T cells, or PBMCs.

Authors' methods: Estimation of nucleated cell counts was performed using reference gene primer amplification. Sequencing was performed with immunoSEQ multiplex PCR; in TCRdb, only in-frame clones are kept and a portion is missing. Clone size and V and J calls were adopted from that table, with D and trimming inferred from the DNA. Seen here are approximately 250,000 clones, around four fifths observed once, and the top ten hold around 6.8%. V was trimmed by 2 bases and J by 6 bases, leaving 11 bases between them. Germline-derived CDR1 and CDR2 are MNHNY and SVGAGI (reference sequence). The CDR3 extends over 13 amino acids.

The chain uses TRBV6-6 and TRBJ2-7; possible D gene TRBD1, 6 bases. Sequenced material: peripheral blood. The receptor comes from a woman aged 60-70 years with active or convalescent COVID-19. CDR3 protein: CASSYRQGTEQYV. CDR3 nucleotide sequence: TGTGCCAGCAGTTACCGGCAGGGGACCGAGCAGTACGTC.